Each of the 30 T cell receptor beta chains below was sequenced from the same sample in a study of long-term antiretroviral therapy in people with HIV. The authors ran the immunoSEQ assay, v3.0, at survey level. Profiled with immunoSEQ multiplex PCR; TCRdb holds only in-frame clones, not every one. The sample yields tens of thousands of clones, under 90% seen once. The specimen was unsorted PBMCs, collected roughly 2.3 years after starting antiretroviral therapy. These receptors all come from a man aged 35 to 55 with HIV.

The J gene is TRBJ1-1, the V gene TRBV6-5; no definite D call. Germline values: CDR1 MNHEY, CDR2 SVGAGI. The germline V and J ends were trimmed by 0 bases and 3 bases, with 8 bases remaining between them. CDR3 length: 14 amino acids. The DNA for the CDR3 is TGTGCCAGCAGTTACTCCGGGAGCTACACTGAAGCTTTCTTT. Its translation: CASSYSGSYTEAFF.

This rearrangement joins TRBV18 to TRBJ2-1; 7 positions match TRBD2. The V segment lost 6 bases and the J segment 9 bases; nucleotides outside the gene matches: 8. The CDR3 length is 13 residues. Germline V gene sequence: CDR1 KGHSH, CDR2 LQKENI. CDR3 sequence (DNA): TGTGCCAGCTCCCTGGGGGGGATAGGTGAGCAGTTCTTC. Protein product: CASSLGGIGEQFF.

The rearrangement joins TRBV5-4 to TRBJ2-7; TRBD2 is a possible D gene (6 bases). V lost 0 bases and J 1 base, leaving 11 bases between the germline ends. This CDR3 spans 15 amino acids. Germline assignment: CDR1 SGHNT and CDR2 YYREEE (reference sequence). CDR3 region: CASSLAGSESYEQYF. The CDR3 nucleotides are TGTGCCAGCAGCTTGGCCGGGAGTGAGTCCTACGAGCAGTACTTC.

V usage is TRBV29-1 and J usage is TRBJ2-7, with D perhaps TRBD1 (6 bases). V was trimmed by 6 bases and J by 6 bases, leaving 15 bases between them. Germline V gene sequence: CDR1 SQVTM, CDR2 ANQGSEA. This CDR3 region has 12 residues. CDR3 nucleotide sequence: TGCAGCGTCCCCGGCGGCAGGGGCGAGCAGTACTTC. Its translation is CSVPGGRGEQYF.

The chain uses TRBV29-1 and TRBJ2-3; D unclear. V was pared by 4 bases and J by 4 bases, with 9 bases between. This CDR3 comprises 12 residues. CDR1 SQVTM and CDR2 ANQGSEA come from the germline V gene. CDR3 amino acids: CSVADWADTQYF. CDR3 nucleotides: TGCAGCGTTGCTGATTGGGCAGATACGCAGTATTTT.

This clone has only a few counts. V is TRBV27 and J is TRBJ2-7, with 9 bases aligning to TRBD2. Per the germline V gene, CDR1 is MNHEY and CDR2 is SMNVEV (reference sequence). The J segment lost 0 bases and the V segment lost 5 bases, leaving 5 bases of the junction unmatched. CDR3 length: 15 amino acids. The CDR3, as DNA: TGTGCCAGCAGTCCACTAGCGGGCCACTCCTACGAGCAGTACTTC. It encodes CASSPLAGHSYEQYF.

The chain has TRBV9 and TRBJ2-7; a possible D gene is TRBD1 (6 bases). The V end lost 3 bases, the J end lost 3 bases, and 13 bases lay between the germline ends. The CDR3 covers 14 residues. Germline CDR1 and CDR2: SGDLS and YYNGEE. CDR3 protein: CASSGGHPGYEQYF. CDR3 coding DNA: TGTGCCAGCAGCGGGGGACACCCAGGCTACGAGCAGTACTTC.

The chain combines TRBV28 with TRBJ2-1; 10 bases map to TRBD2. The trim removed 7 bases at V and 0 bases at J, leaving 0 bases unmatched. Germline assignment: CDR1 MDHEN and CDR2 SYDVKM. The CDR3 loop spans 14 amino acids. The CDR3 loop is CASIAGGSYNEQFF. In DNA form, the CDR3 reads TGTGCCAGCATAGCGGGAGGCTCCTACAATGAGCAGTTCTTC.

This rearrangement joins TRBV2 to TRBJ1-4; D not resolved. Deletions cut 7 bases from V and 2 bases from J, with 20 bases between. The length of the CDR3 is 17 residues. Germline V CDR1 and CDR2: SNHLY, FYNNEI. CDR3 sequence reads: CASKVRKTGLTNEKLFF. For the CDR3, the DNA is TGTGCCAGCAAGGTCCGCAAAACTGGACTGACTAATGAAAAACTGTTTTTT.

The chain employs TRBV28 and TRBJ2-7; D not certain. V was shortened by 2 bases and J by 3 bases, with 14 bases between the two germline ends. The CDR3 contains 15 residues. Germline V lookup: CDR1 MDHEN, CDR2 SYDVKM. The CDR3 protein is CASSLRATGLYEQYF. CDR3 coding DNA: TGTGCCAGCAGTTTAAGAGCGACTGGTCTCTACGAGCAGTACTTC. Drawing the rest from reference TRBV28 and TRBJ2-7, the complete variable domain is DVKVTQSSRYLVKRTGEKVFLECVQDMDHENMFWYRQDPGLGLRLIYFSYDVKMKEKGDIPEGYSVSREKKERFSLILESASTNQTSMYLCASSLRATGLYEQYFGPGTRLTVT.

The CDR3 sequence is CASSEIKGAQLFF. The CDR3 DNA reads as TGTGCCAGCAGTGAAATTAAGGGAGCTCAACTGTTTTTT. The chain carries TRBV6-1 and TRBJ1-4; D gene ambiguous. This CDR3 comprises 13 residues. Between the trimmed V and J ends, which lost 2 bases and 12 bases, there was a span of 13 bases. Germline CDR1 MNHNS, CDR2 SASEGT.

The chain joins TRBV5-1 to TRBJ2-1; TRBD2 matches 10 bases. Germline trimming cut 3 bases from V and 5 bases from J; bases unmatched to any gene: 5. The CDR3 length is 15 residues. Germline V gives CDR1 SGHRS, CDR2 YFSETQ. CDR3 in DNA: TGCGCCAGCAGCTCAGTAGCGGGGGGCAACAATGAGCAGTTCTTC. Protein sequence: CASSSVAGGNNEQFF.

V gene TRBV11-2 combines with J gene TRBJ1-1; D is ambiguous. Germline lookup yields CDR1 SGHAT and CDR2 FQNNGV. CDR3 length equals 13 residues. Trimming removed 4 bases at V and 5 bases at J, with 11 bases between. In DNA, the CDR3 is TGTGCCAGCAGCTCCGGATCTAATACTGAAGCTTTCTTT. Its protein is CASSSGSNTEAFF.

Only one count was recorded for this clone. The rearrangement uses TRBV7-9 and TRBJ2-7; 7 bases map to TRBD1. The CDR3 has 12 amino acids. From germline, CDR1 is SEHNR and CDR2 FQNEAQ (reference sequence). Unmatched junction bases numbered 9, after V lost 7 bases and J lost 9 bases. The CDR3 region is CASTTGTDLQYF. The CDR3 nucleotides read TGTGCCAGCACCACCGGGACAGACCTGCAGTACTTC.

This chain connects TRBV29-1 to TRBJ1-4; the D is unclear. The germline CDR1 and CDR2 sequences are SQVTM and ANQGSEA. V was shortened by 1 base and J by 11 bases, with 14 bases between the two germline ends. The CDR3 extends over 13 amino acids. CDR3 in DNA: TGCAGCGTTGAAGGTTTTGGGGAAGTCAAACTGTTTTTT. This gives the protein CSVEGFGEVKLFF.

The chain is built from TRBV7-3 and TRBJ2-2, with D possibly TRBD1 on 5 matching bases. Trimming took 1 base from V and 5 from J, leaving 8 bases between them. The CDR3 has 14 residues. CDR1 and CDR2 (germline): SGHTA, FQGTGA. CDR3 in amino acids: CASSLKAGTGELFF. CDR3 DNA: TGTGCCAGCAGCTTAAAGGCAGGGACCGGGGAGCTGTTTTTT.

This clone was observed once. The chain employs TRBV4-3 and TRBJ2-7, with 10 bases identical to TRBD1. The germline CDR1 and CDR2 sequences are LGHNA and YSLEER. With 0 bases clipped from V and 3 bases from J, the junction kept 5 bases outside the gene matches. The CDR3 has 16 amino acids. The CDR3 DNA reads TGCGCCAGCAGCCAAGATCAGGACAGGGGGGGCTACGAGCAGTACTTC. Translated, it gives CASSQDQDRGGYEQYF.

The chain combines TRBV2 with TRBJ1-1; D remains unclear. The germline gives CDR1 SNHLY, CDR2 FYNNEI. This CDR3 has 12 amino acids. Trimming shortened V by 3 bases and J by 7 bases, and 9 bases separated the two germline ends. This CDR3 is CASSDQGFEAFF. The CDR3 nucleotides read TGTGCCAGCAGTGATCAAGGGTTTGAAGCTTTCTTT.

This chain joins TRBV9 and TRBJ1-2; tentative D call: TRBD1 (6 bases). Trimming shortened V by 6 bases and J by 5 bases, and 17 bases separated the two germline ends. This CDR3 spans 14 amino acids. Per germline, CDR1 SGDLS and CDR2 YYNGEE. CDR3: CASTAEGGGYGYTF. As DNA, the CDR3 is TGTGCCAGCACCGCGGAGGGAGGGGGATATGGCTACACCTTC. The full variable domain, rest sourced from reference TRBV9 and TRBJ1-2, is DSGVTQTPKHLITATGQRVTLRCSPRSGDLSVYWYQQSLDQGLQFLIQYYNGEERAKGNILERFSAQQFPDLHSELNLSSLELGDSALYFCASTAEGGGYGYTFGSGTRLTVV.

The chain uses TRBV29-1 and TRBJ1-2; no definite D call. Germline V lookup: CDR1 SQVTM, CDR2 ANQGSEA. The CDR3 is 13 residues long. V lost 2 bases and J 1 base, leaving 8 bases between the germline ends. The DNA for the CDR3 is TGCAGCGTTGAACCAGTCTATAACTATGGCTACACCTTC. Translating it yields CSVEPVYNYGYTF. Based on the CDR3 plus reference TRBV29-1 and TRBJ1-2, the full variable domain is SAVISQKPSRDICQRGTSLTIQCQVDSQVTMMFWYRQQPGQSLTLIATANQGSEATYESGFVIDKFPISRPNLTFSTLTVSNMSPEDSSIYLCSVEPVYNYGYTFGSGTRLTVV.

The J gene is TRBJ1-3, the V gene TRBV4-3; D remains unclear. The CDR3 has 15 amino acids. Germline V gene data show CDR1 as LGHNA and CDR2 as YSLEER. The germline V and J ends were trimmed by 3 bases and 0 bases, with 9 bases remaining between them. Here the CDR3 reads CASSQAGSSGNTIYF. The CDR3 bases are TGCGCCAGCAGCCAGGCGGGGAGCTCTGGAAACACCATATATTTT.

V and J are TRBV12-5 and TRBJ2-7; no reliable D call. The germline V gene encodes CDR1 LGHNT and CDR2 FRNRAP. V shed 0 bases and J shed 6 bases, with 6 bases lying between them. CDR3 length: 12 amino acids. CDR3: CASGLVYFEQYF. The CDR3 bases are TGTGCTAGTGGTTTGGTCTATTTCGAGCAGTACTTC.

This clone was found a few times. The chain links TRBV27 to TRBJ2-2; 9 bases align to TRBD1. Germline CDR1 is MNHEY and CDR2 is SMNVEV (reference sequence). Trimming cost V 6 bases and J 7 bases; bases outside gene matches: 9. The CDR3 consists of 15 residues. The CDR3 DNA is TGTGCCAGCAGACAGGGGGCGCAAGTAGTCGGGGAGCTGTTTTTT. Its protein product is CASRQGAQVVGELFF.

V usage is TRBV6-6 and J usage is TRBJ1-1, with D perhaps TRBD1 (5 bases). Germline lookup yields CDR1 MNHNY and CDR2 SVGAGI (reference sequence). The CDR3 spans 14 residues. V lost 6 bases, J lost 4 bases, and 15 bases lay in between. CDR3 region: CASRVPGEGTEAFF. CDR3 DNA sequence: TGTGCCAGCAGGGTCCCGGGGGAGGGCACTGAAGCTTTCTTT.

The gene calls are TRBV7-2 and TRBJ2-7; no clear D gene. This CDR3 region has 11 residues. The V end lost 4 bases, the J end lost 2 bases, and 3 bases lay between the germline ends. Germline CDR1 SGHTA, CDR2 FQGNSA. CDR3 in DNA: TGTGCCAGCAGCTCCGCCTACGAGCAGTACTTC. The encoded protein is CASSSAYEQYF.

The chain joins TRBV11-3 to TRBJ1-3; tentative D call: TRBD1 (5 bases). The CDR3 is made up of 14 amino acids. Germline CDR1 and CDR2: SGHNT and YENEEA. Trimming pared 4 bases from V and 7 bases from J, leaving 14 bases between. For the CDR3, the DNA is TGTGCCAGCAGCTCAGGATCGAAGGGGAACACCATATATTTT. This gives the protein CASSSGSKGNTIYF.

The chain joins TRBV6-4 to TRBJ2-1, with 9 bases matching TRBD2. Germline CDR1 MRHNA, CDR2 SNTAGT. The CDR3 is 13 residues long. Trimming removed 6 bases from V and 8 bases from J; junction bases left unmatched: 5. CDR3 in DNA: TGTGCCAGCAGCCGGACTAGCGTAGATGAGCAGTTCTTC. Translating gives CASSRTSVDEQFF.

CDR3 sequence reads: CASSIQGNAYGYGYTF. Written as DNA, the CDR3 is TGTGCCAGTAGTATCCAGGGAAACGCATACGGCTATGGCTACACCTTC. The chain uses TRBV19 and TRBJ1-2; D perhaps matches TRBD1 (5 bases). The V and J ends lost 3 bases and 4 bases respectively, with 18 bases between them. Per the germline V gene, CDR1 is LNHDA and CDR2 is SQIVND (reference sequence). The CDR3 totals 16 residues. Full variable domain (outside the CDR3, taken from reference TRBV19 and TRBJ1-2): DGGITQSPKYLFRKEGQNVTLSCEQNLNHDAMYWYRQDPGQGLRLIYYSQIVNDFQKGDIAEGYSVSREKKESFPLTVTSAQKNPTAFYLCASSIQGNAYGYGYTFGSGTRLTVV.

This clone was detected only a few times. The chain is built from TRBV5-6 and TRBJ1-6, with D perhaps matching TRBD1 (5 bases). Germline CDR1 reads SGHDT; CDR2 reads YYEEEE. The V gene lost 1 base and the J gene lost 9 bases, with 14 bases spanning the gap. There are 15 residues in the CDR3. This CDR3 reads CASSLTQGSSSPLHF. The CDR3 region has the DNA TGTGCCAGCAGCTTGACTCAGGGCTCGAGTTCACCCCTCCACTTT. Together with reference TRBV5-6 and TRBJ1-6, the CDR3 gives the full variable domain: DAGVTQSPTHLIKTRGQQVTLRCSPKSGHDTVSWYQQALGQGPQFIFQYYEEEERQRGNFPDRFSGHQFPNYSSELNVNALLLGDSALYLCASSLTQGSSSPLHFGNGTRLTVT.

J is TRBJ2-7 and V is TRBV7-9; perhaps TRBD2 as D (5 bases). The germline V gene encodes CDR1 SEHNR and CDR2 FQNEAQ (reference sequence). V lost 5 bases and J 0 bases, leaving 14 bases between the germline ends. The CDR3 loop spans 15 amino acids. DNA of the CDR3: TGTGCCAGCAGCCTATACGGACTCAACTCCTACGAGCAGTACTTC. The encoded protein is CASSLYGLNSYEQYF.